This entry lists 13 T cell receptor beta chains sequenced from one sample in a study of blood T cell repertoires in COVID-19. The repertoire was sequenced with immunoSEQ multiplex PCR; TCRdb's copy has only in-frame clones and lacks some. Altogether 270,000 or so clones are present, around 93% being singletons, with the ten largest covering approximately 3%. Sequencing was performed on PBMCs or T cells enriched from blood (not recorded which). The receptors stem from a man aged 40-49 years who had been exposed to COVID-19.

The gene calls are TRBV28 and TRBJ1-2; no firm D call. Between the trimmed V and J ends, which lost 3 bases and 4 bases, there was a span of 9 bases. From germline, CDR1 is MDHEN and CDR2 SYDVKM. CDR3 length: 13 residues. This CDR3 is CASSFALSYGYTF. The CDR3, as DNA: TGTGCCAGCAGTTTCGCACTTTCCTATGGCTACACCTTC.

This clone appeared once. The genes are TRBV10-3 and TRBJ2-3; TRBD1 matches 8 bases. Germline CDR1 ENHRY, CDR2 SYGVKD. The CDR3 length is 13 residues. J gave up 4 bases and V 9 bases, and 6 bases lay outside the gene matches. CDR3 region: CAINAGGADTQYF. The DNA for the CDR3 is TGTGCCATAAATGCAGGGGGCGCAGATACGCAGTATTTT.

This rearrangement joins TRBV6-5 to TRBJ2-1; a weak D match, TRBD2 (5 bases). V was clipped by 2 bases and J by 12 bases, with 14 bases between them. The CDR3 has 13 residues. Per germline, CDR1 MNHEY and CDR2 SVGAGI. In nucleotides, the CDR3 is TGTGCCAGCAGTTACAAAGCGGCAGAGGGGCAGTTCTTC. It is translated as CASSYKAAEGQFF.

The V gene is TRBV2, the J gene TRBJ2-1; no clear D gene. Per germline, CDR1 SNHLY and CDR2 FYNNEI. This CDR3 comprises 14 residues. V was trimmed by 3 bases and J by 4 bases, leaving 10 bases between them. CDR3: CASSDSRSYNEQFF. CDR3 sequence (DNA): TGTGCCAGCAGTGACAGTCGCAGTTACAATGAGCAGTTCTTC.

The chain employs TRBV11-1 and TRBJ2-5; TRBD2 is a possible D gene (5 bases). There are 15 residues in the CDR3. V lost 6 bases and J 1 base, leaving 15 bases between the germline ends. CDR1 is SGHAT and CDR2 is FQDESV in the germline V gene (reference sequence). The CDR3 loop reads CASRFSVNAQETQYF. As DNA, the CDR3 is TGTGCCAGCAGGTTTAGCGTGAACGCCCAAGAGACCCAGTACTTC.

The chain links TRBV12-1 to TRBJ1-2; the DNA was not compared with TRBD1, the D call given in the table. TRBV12-1 is a pseudogene segment. The CDR3 is made up of 14 amino acids. The CDR3 nucleotides are TGTGCCAGCAGCGGACACAGGGGGAACTATGGCTACACCTTC. Amino acids: CASSGHRGNYGYTF.

V and J are TRBV30 and TRBJ1-1; 7 positions agree with TRBD1. The CDR3 runs 13 residues. After removal of 3 bases from V and 4 bases from J, the junction contained 5 bases not matched to a gene. Germline-derived CDR1 and CDR2 are GTSNPN and SVGIG (reference sequence). CDR3 coding DNA: TGTGCCTGGAGATCTACAGGGGTCACTGAAGCTTTCTTT. This encodes CAWRSTGVTEAFF.

The rearrangement joins TRBV14 to TRBJ1-6, with D hard to call. The ends were cut back, 4 bases at V and 3 bases at J, with 4 bases in the middle. Germline CDR1 and CDR2: SGHDN and FVKESK. The CDR3 covers 13 residues. The CDR3 spells CASSPHYNSPLHF. CDR3 DNA: TGTGCCAGCAGCCCCCACTATAATTCACCCCTCCACTTT.

A few counts support this clone. The rearrangement uses TRBV19 and TRBJ1-1; TRBD1 matches at 9 bases. CDR1 and CDR2 (germline): LNHDA, SQIVND (reference sequence). The CDR3 runs 13 residues. Losses at the gene ends were 9 bases for V and 3 bases for J; bases not matched to a gene: 5. DNA of the CDR3: TGTGCCAGCAACCGACAGGGGGACACTGAAGCTTTCTTT. This encodes CASNRQGDTEAFF.

V is TRBV10-3 and J is TRBJ2-3, with D possibly matching TRBD2 (5 bases). Per the germline V gene, CDR1 is ENHRY and CDR2 is SYGVKD. V gave up 6 bases and J gave up 5 bases, with 12 bases separating them. This CDR3 region has 13 residues. In nucleotides, the CDR3 is TGTGCCATCAGCCTTATCCGGGAAGATACGCAGTATTTT. Its protein is CAISLIREDTQYF.

The rearrangement links TRBV5-1 to TRBJ1-6, with unresolved D. Trimming left V 5 bases short and J 13 bases short, with 13 bases between. The CDR3 runs 12 residues. Germline V gives CDR1 SGHRS, CDR2 YFSETQ. As DNA, the CDR3 is TGCGCCAGCAGATGGGCCGAAGGTCCCCTCCACTTT. Translating it yields CASRWAEGPLHF.

The V and J genes are TRBV30 and TRBJ2-4; the D is unclear. CDR3 length equals 11 residues. V dropped 1 base and J dropped 8 bases, with 6 bases sitting between them. Germline CDR1 GTSNPN, CDR2 SVGIG (reference sequence). The CDR3 loop is CAWSGGDIQYF. CDR3 coding DNA: TGTGCCTGGAGTGGAGGCGACATTCAGTACTTC.

This chain links TRBV30 with TRBJ1-5; D remains ambiguous. This CDR3 contains 15 residues. Germline V gene data show CDR1 as GTSNPN and CDR2 as SVGIG (reference sequence). The V end was cut by 3 bases, the J end by 4 bases, with 16 bases between. For the CDR3, the DNA is TGTGCCTGGAGCATGGCGGGGTTCGGTAATCAGCCCCAGCATTTT. Translating it yields CAWSMAGFGNQPQHF.